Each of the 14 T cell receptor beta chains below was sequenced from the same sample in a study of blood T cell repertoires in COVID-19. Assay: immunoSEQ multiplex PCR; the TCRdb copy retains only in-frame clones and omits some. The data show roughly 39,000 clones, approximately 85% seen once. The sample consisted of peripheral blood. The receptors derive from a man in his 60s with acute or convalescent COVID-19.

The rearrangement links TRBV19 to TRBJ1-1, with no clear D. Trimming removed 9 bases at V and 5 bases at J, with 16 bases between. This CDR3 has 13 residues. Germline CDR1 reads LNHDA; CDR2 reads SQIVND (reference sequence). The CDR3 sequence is CASNPSSVTEAFF. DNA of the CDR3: TGTGCCAGCAATCCCTCCTCGGTTACTGAAGCTTTCTTT.

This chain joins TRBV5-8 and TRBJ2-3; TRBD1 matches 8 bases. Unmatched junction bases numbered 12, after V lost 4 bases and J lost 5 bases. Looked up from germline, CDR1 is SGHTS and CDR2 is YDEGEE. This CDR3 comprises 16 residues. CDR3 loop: CASSLTTRGQEDTQYF. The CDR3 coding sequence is TGTGCCAGCAGCCTTACAACCAGGGGGCAAGAAGATACGCAGTATTTT. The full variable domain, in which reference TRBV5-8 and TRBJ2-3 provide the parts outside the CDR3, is EAGVTQSPTHLIKTRGQQATLRCSPISGHTSVYWYQQALGLGLQFLLWYDEGEERNRGNFPPRFSGRQFPNYSSELNVNALELEDSALYLCASSLTTRGQEDTQYFGPGTRLTVL.

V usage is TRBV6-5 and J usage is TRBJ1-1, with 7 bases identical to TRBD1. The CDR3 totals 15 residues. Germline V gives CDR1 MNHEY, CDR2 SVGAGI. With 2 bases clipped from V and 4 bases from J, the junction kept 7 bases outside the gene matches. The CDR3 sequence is CASSYRGLSSTEAFF. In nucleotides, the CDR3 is TGTGCCAGCAGTTACAGGGGGCTATCGAGCACTGAAGCTTTCTTT.

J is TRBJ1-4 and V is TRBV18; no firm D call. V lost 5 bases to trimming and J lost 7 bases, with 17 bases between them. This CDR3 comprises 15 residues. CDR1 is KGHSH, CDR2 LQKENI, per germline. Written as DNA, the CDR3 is TGTGCCAGCTCAGAGGCGGGCCGGAGCAGTGAAAAACTGTTTTTT. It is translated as CASSEAGRSSEKLFF.

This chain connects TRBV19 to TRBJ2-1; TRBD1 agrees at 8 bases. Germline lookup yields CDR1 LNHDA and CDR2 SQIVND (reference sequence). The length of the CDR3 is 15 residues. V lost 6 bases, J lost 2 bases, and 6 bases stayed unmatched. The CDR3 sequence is CASRTDRDPYNEQFF. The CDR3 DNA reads TGTGCCAGTAGAACGGACAGGGATCCCTACAATGAGCAGTTCTTC.

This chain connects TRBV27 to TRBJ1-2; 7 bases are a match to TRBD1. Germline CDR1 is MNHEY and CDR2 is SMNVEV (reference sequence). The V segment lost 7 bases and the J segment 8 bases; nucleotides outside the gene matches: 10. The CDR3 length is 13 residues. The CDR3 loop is CASTPTGFHGYTF. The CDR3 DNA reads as TGTGCCAGCACGCCGACAGGGTTTCACGGCTACACCTTC.

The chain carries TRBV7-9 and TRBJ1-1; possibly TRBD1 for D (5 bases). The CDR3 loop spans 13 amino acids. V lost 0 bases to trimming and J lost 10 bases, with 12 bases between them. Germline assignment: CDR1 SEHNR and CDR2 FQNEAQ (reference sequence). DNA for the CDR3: TGTGCCAGCAGCTTAGCGGGGCCCTCCTCAGCTTTCTTT. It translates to CASSLAGPSSAFF.

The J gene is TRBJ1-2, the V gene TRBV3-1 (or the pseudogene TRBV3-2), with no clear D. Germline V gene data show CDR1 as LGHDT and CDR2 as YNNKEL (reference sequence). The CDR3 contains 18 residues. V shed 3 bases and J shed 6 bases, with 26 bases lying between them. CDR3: CASSHFDGSNFLQHGYTF. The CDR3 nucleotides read TGTGCCAGCAGCCATTTCGACGGGTCCAACTTCCTTCAGCATGGCTACACCTTC.

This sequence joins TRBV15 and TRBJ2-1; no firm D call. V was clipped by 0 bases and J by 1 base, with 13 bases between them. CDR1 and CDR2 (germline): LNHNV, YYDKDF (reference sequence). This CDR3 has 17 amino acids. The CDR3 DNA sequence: TGTGCCACCAGCAGAGAACCGGGTCTGGCATCCTACAATGAGCAGTTCTTC. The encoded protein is CATSREPGLASYNEQFF.

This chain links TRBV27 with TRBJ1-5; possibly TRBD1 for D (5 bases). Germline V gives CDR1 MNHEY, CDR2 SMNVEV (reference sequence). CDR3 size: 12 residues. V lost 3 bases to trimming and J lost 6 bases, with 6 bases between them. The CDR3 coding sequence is TGTGCCAGCAGTTTCCAGGGTCAGCCCCAGCATTTT. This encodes CASSFQGQPQHF.

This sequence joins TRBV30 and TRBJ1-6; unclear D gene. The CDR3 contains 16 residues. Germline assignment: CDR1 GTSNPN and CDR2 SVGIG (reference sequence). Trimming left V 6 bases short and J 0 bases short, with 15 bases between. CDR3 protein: CACSRGRSSYNSPLHF. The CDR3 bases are TGTGCCTGCTCCCGTGGTAGAAGCTCCTATAATTCACCCCTCCACTTT. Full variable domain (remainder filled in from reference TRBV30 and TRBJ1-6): SQTIHQWPATLVQPVGSPLSLECTVEGTSNPNLYWYRQAAGRGLQLLFYSVGIGQISSEVPQNLSASRPQDRQFILSSKKLLLSDSGFYLCACSRGRSSYNSPLHFGNGTRLTVT.

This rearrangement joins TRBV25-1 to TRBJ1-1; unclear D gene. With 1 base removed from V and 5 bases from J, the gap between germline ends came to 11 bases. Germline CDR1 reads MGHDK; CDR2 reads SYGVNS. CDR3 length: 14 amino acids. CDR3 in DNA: TGTGCCAGCAGTGAATCTCTGGGAGTAACTGAAGCTTTCTTT. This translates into CASSESLGVTEAFF.

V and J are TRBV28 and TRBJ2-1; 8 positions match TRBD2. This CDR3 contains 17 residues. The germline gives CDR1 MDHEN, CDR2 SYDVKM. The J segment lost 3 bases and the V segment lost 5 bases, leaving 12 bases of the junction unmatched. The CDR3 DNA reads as TGTGCCAGCAGTCCCCCAGTGGAGCGGGAGCTCTACAATGAGCAGTTCTTC. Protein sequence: CASSPPVERELYNEQFF.

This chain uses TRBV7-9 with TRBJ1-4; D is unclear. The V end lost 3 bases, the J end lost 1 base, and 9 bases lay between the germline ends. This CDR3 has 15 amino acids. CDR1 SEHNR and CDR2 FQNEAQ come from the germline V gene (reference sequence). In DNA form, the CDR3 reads TGTGCCAGCAGCTTGGGGAGTCGAACTAATGAAAAACTGTTTTTT. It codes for CASSLGSRTNEKLFF.